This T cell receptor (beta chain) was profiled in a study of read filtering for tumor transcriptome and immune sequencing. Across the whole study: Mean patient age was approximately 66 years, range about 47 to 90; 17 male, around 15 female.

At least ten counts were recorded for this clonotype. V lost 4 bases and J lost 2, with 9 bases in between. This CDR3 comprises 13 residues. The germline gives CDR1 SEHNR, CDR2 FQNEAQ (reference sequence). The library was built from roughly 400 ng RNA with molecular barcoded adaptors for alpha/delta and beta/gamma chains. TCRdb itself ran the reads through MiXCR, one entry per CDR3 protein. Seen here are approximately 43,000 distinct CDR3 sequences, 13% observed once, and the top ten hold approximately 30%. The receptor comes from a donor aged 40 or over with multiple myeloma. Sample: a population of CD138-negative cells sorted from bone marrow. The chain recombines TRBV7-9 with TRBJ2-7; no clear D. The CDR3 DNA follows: TGTGCCAGCAGCTCTGGGCCCACCTACGAGCAGTACTTC. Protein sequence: CASSSGPTYEQYF.